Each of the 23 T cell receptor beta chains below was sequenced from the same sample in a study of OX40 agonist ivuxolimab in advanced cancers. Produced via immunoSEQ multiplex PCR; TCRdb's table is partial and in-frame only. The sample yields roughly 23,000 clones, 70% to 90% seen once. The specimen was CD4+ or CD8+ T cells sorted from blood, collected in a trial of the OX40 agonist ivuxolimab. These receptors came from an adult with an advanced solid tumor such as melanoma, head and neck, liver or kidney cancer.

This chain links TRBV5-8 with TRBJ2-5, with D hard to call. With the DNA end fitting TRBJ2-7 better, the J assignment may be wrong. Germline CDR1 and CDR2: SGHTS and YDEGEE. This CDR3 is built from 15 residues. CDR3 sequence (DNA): TGTGCCAGCAGCTTGGTGGCCTTTCTCTCCTACGAGCAGTACTTC. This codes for CASSLVAFLSYEQYF.

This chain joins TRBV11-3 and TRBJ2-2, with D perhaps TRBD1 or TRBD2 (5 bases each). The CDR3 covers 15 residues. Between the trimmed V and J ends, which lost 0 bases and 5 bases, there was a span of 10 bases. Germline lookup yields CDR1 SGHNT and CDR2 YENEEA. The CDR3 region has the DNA TGTGCCAGCAGCTTAGATCAGGGACGGACCGGGGAGCTGTTTTTT. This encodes CASSLDQGRTGELFF.

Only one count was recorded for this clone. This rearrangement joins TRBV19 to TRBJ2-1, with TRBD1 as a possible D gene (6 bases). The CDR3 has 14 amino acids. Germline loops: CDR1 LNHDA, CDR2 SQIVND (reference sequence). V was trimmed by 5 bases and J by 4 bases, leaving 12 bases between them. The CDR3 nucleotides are TGTGCCAGTAGTGACCCCGGACAGTACAATGAGCAGTTCTTC. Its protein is CASSDPGQYNEQFF.

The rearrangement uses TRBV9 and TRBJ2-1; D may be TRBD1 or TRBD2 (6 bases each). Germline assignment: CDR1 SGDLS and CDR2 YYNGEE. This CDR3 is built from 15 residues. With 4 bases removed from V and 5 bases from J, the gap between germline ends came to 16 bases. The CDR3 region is CASSPGASSNNEQFF. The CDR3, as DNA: TGTGCCAGCAGCCCGGGGGCTTCGTCAAACAATGAGCAGTTCTTC.

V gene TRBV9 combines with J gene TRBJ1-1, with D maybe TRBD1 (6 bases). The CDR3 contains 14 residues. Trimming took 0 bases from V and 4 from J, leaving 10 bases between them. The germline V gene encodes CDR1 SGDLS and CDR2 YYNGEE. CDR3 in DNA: TGTGCCAGCAGCGTAGGAGGGGGAGGCACTGAAGCTTTCTTT. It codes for CASSVGGGGTEAFF.

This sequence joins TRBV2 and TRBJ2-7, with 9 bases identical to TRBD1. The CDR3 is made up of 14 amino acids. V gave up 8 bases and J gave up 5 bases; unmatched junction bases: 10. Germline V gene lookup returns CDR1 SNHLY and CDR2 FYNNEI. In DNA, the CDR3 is TGTGCCAGCCAATATCCTGACAGGGGGAACGAGCAGTACTTC. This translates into CASQYPDRGNEQYF.

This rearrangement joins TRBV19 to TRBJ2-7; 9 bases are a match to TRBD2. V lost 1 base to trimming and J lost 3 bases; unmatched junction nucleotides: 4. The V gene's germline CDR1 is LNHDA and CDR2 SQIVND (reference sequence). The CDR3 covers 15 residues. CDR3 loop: CASSIGTSEHYEQYF. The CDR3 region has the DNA TGTGCCAGTAGTATAGGGACTAGCGAGCACTACGAGCAGTACTTC. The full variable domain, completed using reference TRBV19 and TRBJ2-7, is DGGITQSPKYLFRKEGQNVTLSCEQNLNHDAMYWYRQDPGQGLRLIYYSQIVNDFQKGDIAEGYSVSREKKESFPLTVTSAQKNPTAFYLCASSIGTSEHYEQYFGPGTRLTVT.

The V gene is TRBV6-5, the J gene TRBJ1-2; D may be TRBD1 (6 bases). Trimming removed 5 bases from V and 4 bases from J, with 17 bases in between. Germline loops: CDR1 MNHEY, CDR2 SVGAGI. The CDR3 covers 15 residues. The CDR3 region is CASSTPGALIYGYTF. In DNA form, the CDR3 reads TGTGCCAGCAGTACCCCAGGGGCTCTGATCTATGGCTACACCTTC.

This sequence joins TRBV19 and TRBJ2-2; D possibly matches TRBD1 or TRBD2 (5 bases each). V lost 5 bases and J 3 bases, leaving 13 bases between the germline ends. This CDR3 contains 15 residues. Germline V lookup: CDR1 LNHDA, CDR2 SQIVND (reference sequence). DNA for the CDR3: TGTGCCAGTAGTCCTGGGACCGAATACACCGGGGAGCTGTTTTTT. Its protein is CASSPGTEYTGELFF.

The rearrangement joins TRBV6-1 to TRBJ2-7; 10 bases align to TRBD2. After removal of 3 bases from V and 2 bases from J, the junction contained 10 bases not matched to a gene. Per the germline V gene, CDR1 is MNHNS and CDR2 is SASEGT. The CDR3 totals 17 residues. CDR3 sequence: CASSDKNSGRAPYEQYF. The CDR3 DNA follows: TGTGCCAGCAGTGATAAAAACAGCGGGAGGGCCCCCTACGAGCAGTACTTC.

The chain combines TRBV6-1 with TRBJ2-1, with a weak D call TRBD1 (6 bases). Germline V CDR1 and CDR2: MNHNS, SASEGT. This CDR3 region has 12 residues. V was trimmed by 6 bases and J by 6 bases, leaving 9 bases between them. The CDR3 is CASRMTGNEQFF. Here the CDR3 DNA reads TGTGCCAGCAGGATGACAGGCAATGAGCAGTTCTTC.

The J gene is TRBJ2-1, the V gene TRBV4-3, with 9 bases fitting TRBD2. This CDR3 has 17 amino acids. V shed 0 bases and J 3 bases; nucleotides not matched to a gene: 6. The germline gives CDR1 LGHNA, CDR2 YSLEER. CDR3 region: CASSQDSSGTVYNEQFF. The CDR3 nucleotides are TGCGCCAGCAGCCAAGATTCTAGCGGGACGGTCTACAATGAGCAGTTCTTC.

The CDR3 spells CASSLFLLNEQFF. CDR3 DNA sequence: TGTGCCAGCAGTTTATTCTTACTAAATGAGCAGTTCTTC. This chain uses TRBV27 with TRBJ2-1; D gene unclear. V shed 1 base and J shed 7 bases, with 8 bases lying between them. The germline gives CDR1 MNHEY, CDR2 SMNVEV (reference sequence). CDR3 length equals 13 residues.

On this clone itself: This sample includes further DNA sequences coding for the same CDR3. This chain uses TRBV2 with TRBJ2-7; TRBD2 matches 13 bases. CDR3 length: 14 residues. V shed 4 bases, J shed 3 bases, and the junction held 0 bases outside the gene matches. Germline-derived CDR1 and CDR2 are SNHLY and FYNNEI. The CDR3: CASSGTSGSYEQYF. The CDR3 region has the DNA TGTGCCAGCAGTGGGACTAGCGGGAGCTACGAGCAGTACTTC.

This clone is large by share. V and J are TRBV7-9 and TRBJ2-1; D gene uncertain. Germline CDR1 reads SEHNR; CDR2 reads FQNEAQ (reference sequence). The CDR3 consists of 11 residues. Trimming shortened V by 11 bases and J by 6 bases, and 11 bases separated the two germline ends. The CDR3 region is CAHMSGNEQFF. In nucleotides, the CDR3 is TGTGCCCACATGTCGGGCAATGAGCAGTTCTTC.

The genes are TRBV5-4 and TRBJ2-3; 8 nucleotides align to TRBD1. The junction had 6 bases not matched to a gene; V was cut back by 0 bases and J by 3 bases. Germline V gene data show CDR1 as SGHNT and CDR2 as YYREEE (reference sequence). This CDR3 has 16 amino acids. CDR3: CASSLGAGGWTDTQYF. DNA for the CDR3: TGTGCCAGCAGCTTGGGGGCAGGGGGCTGGACAGATACGCAGTATTTT.

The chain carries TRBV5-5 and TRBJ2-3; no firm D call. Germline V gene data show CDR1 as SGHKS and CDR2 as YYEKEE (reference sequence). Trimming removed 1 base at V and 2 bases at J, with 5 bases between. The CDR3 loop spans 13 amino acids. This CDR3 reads CASSLLYTDTQYF. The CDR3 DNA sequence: TGTGCCAGCAGCTTGCTGTACACAGATACGCAGTATTTT.

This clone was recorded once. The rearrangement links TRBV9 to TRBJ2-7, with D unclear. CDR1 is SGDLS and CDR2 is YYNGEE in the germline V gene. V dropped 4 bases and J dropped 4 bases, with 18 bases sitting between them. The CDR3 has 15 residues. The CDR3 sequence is CASSPQSLFPYEQYF. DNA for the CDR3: TGTGCCAGCAGCCCCCAGAGTCTGTTCCCTTACGAGCAGTACTTC.

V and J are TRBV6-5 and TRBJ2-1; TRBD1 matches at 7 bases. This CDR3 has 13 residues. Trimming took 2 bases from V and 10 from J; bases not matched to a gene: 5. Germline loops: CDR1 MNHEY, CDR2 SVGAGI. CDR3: CASSYKQGFEQFF. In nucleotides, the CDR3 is TGTGCCAGCAGTTACAAACAGGGGTTCGAGCAGTTCTTC.

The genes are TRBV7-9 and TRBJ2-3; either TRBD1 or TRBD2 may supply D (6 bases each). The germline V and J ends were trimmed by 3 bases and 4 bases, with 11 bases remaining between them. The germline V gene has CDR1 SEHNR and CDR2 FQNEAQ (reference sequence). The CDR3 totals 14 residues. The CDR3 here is CASSFPRGADTQYF. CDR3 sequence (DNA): TGTGCCAGCAGCTTCCCTAGGGGGGCAGATACGCAGTATTTT.

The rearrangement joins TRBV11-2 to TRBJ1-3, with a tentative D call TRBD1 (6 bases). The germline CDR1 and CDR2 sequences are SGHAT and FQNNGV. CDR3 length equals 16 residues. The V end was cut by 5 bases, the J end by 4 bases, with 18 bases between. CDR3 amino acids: CASSRRWAGEGNTIYF. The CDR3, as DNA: TGTGCCAGCAGCCGGAGGTGGGCAGGGGAAGGAAACACCATATATTTT.

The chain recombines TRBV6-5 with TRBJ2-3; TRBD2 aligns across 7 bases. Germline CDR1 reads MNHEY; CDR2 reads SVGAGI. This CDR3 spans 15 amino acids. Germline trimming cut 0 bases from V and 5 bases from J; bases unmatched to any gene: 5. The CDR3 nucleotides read TGTGCCAGCAGTTACTCGTCGGCTAGCGGAGATACGCAGTATTTT. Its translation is CASSYSSASGDTQYF.

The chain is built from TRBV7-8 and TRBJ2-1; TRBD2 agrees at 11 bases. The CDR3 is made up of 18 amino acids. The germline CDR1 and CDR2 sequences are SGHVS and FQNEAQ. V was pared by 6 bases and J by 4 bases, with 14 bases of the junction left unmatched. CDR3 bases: TGTGCCAGCAGATCCCACGCTGCGGGACTAGCGGTGTACAATGAGCAGTTCTTC. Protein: CASRSHAAGLAVYNEQFF.